The next 10 T cell receptor beta chains were all read from a single sample in a study of shared T cell receptors in the human thymus. Method: immunoSEQ multiplex PCR; TCRdb's copy keeps in-frame clones and lacks some. The table includes 540,000 or so clones, roughly 74% detected once. These same data were also listed under a study on human thymus T cells.

The sample consisted of thymocytes. The receptors shown here come from a boy under two years old with a congenital heart defect.

This sequence joins TRBV28 and TRBJ2-1, with TRBD1 as a possible D gene (5 bases). Trimming removed 2 bases at V and 0 bases at J, with 14 bases between. This CDR3 spans 17 amino acids. Per germline, CDR1 MDHEN and CDR2 SYDVKM. The chain's CDR3 is CASSLPTEFSSYNEQFF. As DNA, the CDR3 is TGTGCCAGCAGTTTACCGACAGAATTTAGCTCCTACAATGAGCAGTTCTTC.

The chain combines TRBV19 with TRBJ1-1, with a possible D match to TRBD1 (6 bases). Trimming shortened V by 3 bases and J by 1 base, and 9 bases separated the two germline ends. CDR1 and CDR2 (germline): LNHDA, SQIVND (reference sequence). The CDR3 consists of 14 residues. The CDR3, as DNA: TGTGCCAGTAGTATCCAGGACAGGAACACTGAAGCTTTCTTT. Translating it yields CASSIQDRNTEAFF.

This clone appeared once. The chain has TRBV7-9 and TRBJ2-7; 8 nucleotides line up with TRBD2. The CDR3 loop spans 15 amino acids. Germline V gene sequence: CDR1 SEHNR, CDR2 FQNEAQ (reference sequence). Unmatched junction bases numbered 6, after V lost 5 bases and J lost 0 bases. The CDR3 region has the DNA TGTGCCAGCAGCCAGGGACTAGAGGGCTCCTACGAGCAGTACTTC. This translates into CASSQGLEGSYEQYF.

The chain employs TRBV4-2 and TRBJ2-7; D is possibly TRBD2 (5 bases). Germline V gives CDR1 LGHNA, CDR2 YNFKEQ. V was shortened by 0 bases and J by 2 bases, with 17 bases between the two germline ends. This CDR3 comprises 17 residues. The CDR3, as DNA: TGTGCCAGCAGCCAAGATCCGAGGGCGGGCCTCCCCTACGAGCAGTACTTC. Protein: CASSQDPRAGLPYEQYF.

This clone was seen only a few times. The J gene is TRBJ2-3, the V gene TRBV27; 9 bases align to TRBD2. The V gene's germline CDR1 is MNHEY and CDR2 SMNVEV (reference sequence). J lost 8 bases, V lost 7 bases, and 13 bases had no gene match. This CDR3 spans 15 amino acids. Here the CDR3 reads CASTYAGGSGTTQYF. CDR3 DNA sequence: TGTGCCAGCACCTACGCGGGAGGGTCCGGTACTACGCAGTATTTT.

CDR3 sequence reads: CASSSQGNVKYGNQPQHF. CDR3 coding DNA: TGTGCCAGCAGCAGTCAGGGCAACGTTAAATACGGCAATCAGCCCCAGCATTTT. V gene TRBV21-1 combines with J gene TRBJ1-5; TRBD1 is the table's D call, not checked against the DNA. TRBV21-1 is assigned pseudogene status. CDR3 length: 18 amino acids.

This rearrangement joins TRBV5-4 to TRBJ2-1; 11 nucleotides line up with TRBD2. The CDR3 runs 16 residues. Germline CDR1 is SGHNT and CDR2 is YYREEE (reference sequence). V trimming: 3 bases; J trimming: 7 bases; junction bases outside the gene matches: 9. CDR3 residues: CASSSFSGRAWNEQFF. The CDR3 region has the DNA TGTGCCAGCAGCTCCTTTAGCGGGAGGGCCTGGAATGAGCAGTTCTTC.

The DNA of the CDR3 is TGCGCCAGCTCCCCGGGACTAGCGGGAGGGCCGTACTTC. The encoded protein is CASSPGLAGGPYF. The chain couples TRBV4-3 to TRBJ2-7; 16 bases are a match to TRBD2. The germline gives CDR1 LGHNA, CDR2 YSLEER. The CDR3 has 13 amino acids. With 8 bases clipped from V and 12 bases from J, the junction kept 7 bases outside the gene matches.

The chain employs TRBV19 and TRBJ2-3; TRBD1 matches at 7 bases. CDR1 and CDR2 (germline): LNHDA, SQIVND (reference sequence). CDR3 length: 15 amino acids. V lost 0 bases to trimming and J lost 5 bases; unmatched junction nucleotides: 5. The CDR3 region has the DNA TGTGCCAGTAGTATAGAGACAGGGCGGGTAGATACGCAGTATTTT. As protein: CASSIETGRVDTQYF.

This chain uses TRBV10-2 with TRBJ1-5, with a possible D match to TRBD1 (5 bases). Germline assignment: CDR1 WSHSY and CDR2 SAAADI. With 8 bases removed from V and 7 bases from J, the gap between germline ends came to 12 bases. CDR3 size: 12 residues. The CDR3 DNA follows: TGCGCCAGCGGGGGGTCGGACCAGCCCCAGCATTTT. It is translated as CASGGSDQPQHF.